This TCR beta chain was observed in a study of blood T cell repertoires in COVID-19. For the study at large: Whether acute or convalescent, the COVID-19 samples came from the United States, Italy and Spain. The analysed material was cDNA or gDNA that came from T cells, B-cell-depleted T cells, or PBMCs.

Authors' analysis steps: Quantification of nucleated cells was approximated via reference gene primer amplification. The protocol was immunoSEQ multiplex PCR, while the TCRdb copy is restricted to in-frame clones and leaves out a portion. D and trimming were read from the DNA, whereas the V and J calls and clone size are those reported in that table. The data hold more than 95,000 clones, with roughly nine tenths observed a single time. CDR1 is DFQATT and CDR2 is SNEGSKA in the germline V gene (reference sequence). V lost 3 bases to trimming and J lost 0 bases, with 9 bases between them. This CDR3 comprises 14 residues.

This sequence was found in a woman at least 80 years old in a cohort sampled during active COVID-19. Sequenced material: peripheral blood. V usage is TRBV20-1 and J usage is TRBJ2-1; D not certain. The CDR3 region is CSASLKSSYNEQFF. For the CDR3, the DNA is TGCAGTGCTAGTTTGAAGAGCTCCTACAATGAGCAGTTCTTC.